A single T cell receptor (beta chain) is shown here with its context. Its antigen is still unknown. This sample is drawn from a study of graft-versus-host responses after intestinal transplantation. Study background: Recipients received multivisceral, liver-intestinal, or isolated intestinal transplants. Regarding the study as a whole: Within the allografts of patients who had graft-donor T cell macrochimerism, graft-versus-host to host-versus-graft clonal ratios were high. Peak circulating GvH clone levels were associated with early post-transplant HvG declines. There were GvH clones found in recipient marrow, and some of them appeared first in ileum or blood.

Germline V gene sequence: CDR1 LNHDA, CDR2 SQIVND (reference sequence). The CDR3 loop spans 17 amino acids. Trimming left V 1 base short and J 0 bases short, with 13 bases between. TCRdb keeps only in-frame clones here, not all; method: immunoSEQ multiplex PCR. Seen here are tens of thousands of clones, 85% to 95% observed once, and the top ten hold approximately 0.21%. The material was unstimulated CD8+ T cells sorted from spleen or lymph node cells, obtained before transplant. The gene calls are TRBV19 and TRBJ2-4; possibly TRBD1 for D (6 bases). The clonotype comes from a human donor who was the organ donor for an intestinal transplant. DNA of the CDR3: TGTGCCAGTAGTATAGTTAAGGACAGCCTAGCCAAAAACATTCAGTACTTC. Protein: CASSIVKDSLAKNIQYF.